The 8 T cell receptor beta chains listed next were all sequenced from one sample in a study of T cells after posttransplantation cyclophosphamide. Sequencing used immunoSEQ multiplex PCR; TCRdb keeps in-frame clones, though not all of them. The sample yields thousands of clones, nearly 98% seen once. Material: memory CD4+ T cells sorted from PBMCs. The origin of the receptors is a man aged 35 to 55 in good health, CMV-negative, and a related stem cell transplant donor.

The J gene is TRBJ2-5, the V gene TRBV9, with TRBD2 matching over 10 bases. CDR3 length: 16 residues. The germline CDR1 and CDR2 sequences are SGDLS and YYNGEE. V shed 4 bases, J shed 5 bases, and the junction held 11 bases outside the gene matches. CDR3 region: CASSPRGAGGRETQYF. In DNA, the CDR3 is TGTGCCAGCAGCCCCCGAGGAGCGGGAGGGCGGGAGACCCAGTACTTC.

The V call is TRBV4-3, the J call TRBJ2-5, with TRBD2 identical over 7 bases. Trimming removed 2 bases from V and 5 bases from J; junction bases left unmatched: 8. Germline V gene data show CDR1 as LGHNA and CDR2 as YSLEER. The CDR3 is 15 residues long. The CDR3 protein is CASSQRGGSYETQYF. CDR3 DNA: TGCGCCAGCAGCCAACGAGGCGGGAGCTACGAGACCCAGTACTTC.

V usage is TRBV12-2 and J usage is TRBJ1-5; the table's D call of TRBD1 was not tested on the DNA. TRBV12-2 is noted as a pseudogene. The CDR3 sequence is 18 residues long. The CDR3 here is CASRSWDRERYSNQPQHF. CDR3 bases: TGTGCAAGTCGCTCATGGGACAGGGAGCGCTATAGCAATCAGCCCCAGCATTTT.

CDR3 in amino acids: CASTRSGNTIYF. In DNA, the CDR3 is TGTGCCAGTACGCGCTCTGGAAACACCATATATTTT. The chain joins TRBV19 to TRBJ1-3; D is unresolved. This CDR3 contains 12 residues. The germline CDR1 and CDR2 sequences are LNHDA and SQIVND (reference sequence). Trimming removed 7 bases at V and 0 bases at J, with 4 bases between.

This clone appeared a single time. V is TRBV6-5 and J is TRBJ2-7; TRBD2 matches 7 bases. The trim removed 4 bases at V and 2 bases at J, leaving 5 bases unmatched. Germline loops: CDR1 MNHEY, CDR2 SVGAGI. The CDR3 length is 14 residues. CDR3: CASSLRREAYEQYF. CDR3 bases: TGTGCCAGCAGTTTACGTCGGGAGGCCTACGAGCAGTACTTC.

This clone has only one observation. This rearrangement joins TRBV2 to TRBJ2-2; 14 nucleotides align to TRBD2. CDR1 is SNHLY and CDR2 is FYNNEI in the germline V gene. J was trimmed by 5 bases and V by 6 bases; bases with no gene match: 8. The length of the CDR3 is 17 residues. The CDR3 bases are TGTGCCAGCAGAGGACTAGCGGGGGGAGGGGGAACCGGGGAGCTGTTTTTT. As protein: CASRGLAGGGGTGELFF.

The CDR3 loop is CATSTRTTGIEAFF. CDR3 in DNA: TGTGCCACCAGCACACGTACCACAGGGATTGAAGCTTTCTTT. This chain uses TRBV15 with TRBJ1-1; a possible D gene is TRBD1 (6 bases). The CDR3 is 14 residues long. CDR1 is LNHNV and CDR2 is YYDKDF in the germline V gene (reference sequence). The germline V and J ends were trimmed by 4 bases and 7 bases, with 16 bases remaining between them. The variable domain in full, completed from reference TRBV15 and TRBJ1-1, reads DAMVIQNPRYQVTQFGKPVTLSCSQTLNHNVMYWYQQKSSQAPKLLFHYYDKDFNNEADTPDNFQSRRPNTSFCFLDIRSPGLGDTAMYLCATSTRTTGIEAFFGQGTRLTVV.

The chain carries TRBV20-1 and TRBJ2-5; 7 bases map to TRBD2. The CDR3 length is 11 residues. CDR1 and CDR2 (germline): DFQATT, SNEGSKA (reference sequence). For the CDR3, the DNA is TGCAGAGCGGGACCTAAAGAGACCCAGTACTTC. Protein: CRAGPKETQYF.